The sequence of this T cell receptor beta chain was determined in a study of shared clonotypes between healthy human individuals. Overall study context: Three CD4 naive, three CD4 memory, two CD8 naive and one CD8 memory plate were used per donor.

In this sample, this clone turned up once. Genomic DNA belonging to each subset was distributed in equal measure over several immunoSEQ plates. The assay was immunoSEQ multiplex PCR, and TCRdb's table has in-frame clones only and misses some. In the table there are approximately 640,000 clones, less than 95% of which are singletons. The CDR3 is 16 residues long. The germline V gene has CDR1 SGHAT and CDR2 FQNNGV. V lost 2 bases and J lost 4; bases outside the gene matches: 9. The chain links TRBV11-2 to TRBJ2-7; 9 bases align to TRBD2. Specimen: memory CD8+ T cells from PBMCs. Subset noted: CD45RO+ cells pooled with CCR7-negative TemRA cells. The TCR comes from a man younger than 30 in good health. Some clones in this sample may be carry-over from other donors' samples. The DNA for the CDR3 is TGTGCCAGCAGCTTAAAGGGACTAGCCACCCTTTACGAGCAGTACTTC. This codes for CASSLKGLATLYEQYF.